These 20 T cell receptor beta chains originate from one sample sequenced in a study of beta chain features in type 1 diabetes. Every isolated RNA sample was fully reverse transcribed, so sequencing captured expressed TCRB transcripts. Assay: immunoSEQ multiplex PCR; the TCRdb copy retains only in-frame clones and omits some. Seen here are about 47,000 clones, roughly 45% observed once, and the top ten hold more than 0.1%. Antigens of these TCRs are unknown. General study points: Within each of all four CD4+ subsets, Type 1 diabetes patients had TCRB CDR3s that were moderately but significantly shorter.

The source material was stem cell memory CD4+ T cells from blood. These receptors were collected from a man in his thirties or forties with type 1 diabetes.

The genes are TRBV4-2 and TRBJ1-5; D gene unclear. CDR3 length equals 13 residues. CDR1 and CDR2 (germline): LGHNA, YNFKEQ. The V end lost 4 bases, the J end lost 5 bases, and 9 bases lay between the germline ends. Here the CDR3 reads CASSLWLDQPQHF. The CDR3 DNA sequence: TGTGCCAGCAGCCTTTGGCTGGATCAGCCCCAGCATTTT.

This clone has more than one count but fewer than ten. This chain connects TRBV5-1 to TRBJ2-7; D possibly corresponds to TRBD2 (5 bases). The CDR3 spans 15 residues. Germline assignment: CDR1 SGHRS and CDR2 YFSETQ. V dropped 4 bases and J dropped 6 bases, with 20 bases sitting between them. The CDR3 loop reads CASSRAGHGVGEQYF. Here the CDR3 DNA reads TGCGCCAGCAGCCGCGCGGGTCACGGCGTAGGCGAGCAGTACTTC.

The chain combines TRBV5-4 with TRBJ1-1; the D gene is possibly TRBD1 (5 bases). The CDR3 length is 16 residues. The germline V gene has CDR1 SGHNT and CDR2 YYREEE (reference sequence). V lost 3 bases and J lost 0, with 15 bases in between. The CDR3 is CASSSPFDSLNTEAFF. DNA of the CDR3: TGTGCCAGCAGCTCCCCATTCGACAGCCTGAACACTGAAGCTTTCTTT.

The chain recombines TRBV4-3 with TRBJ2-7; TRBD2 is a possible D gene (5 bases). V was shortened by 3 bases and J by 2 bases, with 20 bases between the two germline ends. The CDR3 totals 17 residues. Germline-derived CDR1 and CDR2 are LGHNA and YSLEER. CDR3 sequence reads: CASSHGRRGSWAYEQYF. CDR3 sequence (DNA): TGCGCCAGCAGCCATGGCCGCCGGGGATCGTGGGCCTACGAGCAGTACTTC.

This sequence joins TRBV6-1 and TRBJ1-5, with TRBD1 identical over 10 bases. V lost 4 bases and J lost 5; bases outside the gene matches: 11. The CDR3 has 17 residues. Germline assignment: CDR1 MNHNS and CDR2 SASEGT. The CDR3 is CASSGMGQGNRYQPQHF. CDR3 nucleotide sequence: TGTGCCAGCAGTGGAATGGGACAGGGGAACCGATATCAGCCCCAGCATTTT.

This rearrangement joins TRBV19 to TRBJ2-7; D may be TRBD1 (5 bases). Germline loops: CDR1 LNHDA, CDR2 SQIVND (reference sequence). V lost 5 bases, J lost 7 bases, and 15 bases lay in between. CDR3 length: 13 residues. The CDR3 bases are TGTGCCAGTAGTCCGGTGGGGCGTTGGGAGCAGTACTTC. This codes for CASSPVGRWEQYF.

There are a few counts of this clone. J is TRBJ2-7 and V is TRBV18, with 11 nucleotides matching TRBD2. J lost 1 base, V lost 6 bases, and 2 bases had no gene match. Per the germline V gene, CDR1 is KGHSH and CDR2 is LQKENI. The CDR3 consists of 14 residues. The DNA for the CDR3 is TGTGCCAGCTCGGGGACTAGCGGATCCTACGAGCAGTACTTC. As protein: CASSGTSGSYEQYF.

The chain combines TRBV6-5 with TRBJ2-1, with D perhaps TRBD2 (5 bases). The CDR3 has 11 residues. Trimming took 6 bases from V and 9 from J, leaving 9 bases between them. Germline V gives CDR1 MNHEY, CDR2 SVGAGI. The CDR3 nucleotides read TGTGCCAGCAGAGCCCGGGGTGAGCAGTTCTTC. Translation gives CASRARGEQFF.

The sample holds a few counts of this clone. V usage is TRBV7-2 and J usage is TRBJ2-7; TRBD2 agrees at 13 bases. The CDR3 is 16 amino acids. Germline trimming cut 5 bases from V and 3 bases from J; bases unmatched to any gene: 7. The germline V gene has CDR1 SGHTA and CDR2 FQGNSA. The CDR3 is CASSPQRLAGGYEQYF. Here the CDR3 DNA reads TGTGCCAGCAGCCCCCAGAGACTAGCGGGAGGCTACGAGCAGTACTTC. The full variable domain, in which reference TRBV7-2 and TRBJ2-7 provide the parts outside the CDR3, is GAGVSQSPSNKVTEKGKDVELRCDPISGHTALYWYRQSLGQGLEFLIYFQGNSAPDKSGLPSDRFSAERTGGSVSTLTIQRTQQEDSAVYLCASSPQRLAGGYEQYFGPGTRLTVT.

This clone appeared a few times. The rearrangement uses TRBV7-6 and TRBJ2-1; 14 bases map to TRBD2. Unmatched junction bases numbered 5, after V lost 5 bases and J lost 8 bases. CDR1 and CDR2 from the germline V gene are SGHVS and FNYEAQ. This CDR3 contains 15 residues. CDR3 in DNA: TGTGCCAGCAGCCGGGGACTAGCGGGAGTATATGAGCAGTTCTTC. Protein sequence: CASSRGLAGVYEQFF.

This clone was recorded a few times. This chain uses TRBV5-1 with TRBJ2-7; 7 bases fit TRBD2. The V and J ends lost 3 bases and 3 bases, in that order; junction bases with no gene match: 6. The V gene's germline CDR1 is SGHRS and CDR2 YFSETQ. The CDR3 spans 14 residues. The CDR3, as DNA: TGCGCCAGCAGCTACCGACTAGCCCGCTACGAGCAGTACTTC. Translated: CASSYRLARYEQYF.

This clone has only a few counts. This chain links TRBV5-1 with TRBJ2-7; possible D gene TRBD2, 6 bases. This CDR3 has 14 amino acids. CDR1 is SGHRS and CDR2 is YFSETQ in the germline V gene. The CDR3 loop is CASGPGLRSYEQYF. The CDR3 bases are TGCGCGTCGGGTCCGGGACTCCGCTCCTACGAGCAGTACTTC.

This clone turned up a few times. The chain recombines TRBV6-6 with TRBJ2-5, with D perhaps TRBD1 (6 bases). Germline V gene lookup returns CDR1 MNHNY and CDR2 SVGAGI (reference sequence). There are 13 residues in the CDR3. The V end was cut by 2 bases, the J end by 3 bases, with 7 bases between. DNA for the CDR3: TGTGCCAGCAGTTACCCAGGGGAAGAGACCCAGTACTTC. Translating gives CASSYPGEETQYF.

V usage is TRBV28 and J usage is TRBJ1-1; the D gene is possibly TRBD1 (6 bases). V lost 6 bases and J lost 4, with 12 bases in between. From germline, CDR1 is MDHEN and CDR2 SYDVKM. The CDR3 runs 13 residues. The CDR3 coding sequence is TGTGCCAGCAGCCGAGGGGGGGCCACTGAAGCTTTCTTT. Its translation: CASSRGGATEAFF.

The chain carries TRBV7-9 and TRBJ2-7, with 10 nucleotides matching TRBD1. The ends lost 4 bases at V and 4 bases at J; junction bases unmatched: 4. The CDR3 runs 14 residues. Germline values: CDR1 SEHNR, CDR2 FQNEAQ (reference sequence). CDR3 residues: CASSSGQGSYEQYF. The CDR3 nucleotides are TGTGCCAGCAGCTCGGGACAGGGGTCGTACGAGCAGTACTTC.

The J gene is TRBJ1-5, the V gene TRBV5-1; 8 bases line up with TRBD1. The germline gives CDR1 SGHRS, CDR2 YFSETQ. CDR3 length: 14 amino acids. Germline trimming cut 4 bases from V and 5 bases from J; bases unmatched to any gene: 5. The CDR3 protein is CASSITTGDQPQHF. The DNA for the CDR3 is TGCGCCAGCAGCATCACGACAGGGGATCAGCCCCAGCATTTT.

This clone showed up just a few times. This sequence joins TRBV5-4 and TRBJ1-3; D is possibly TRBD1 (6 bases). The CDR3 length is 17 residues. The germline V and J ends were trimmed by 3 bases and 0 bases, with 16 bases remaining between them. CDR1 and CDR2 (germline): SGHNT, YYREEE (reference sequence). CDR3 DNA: TGTGCCAGCAGCTCCGGTGGGGGCGTTAACTCTGGAAACACCATATATTTT. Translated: CASSSGGGVNSGNTIYF.

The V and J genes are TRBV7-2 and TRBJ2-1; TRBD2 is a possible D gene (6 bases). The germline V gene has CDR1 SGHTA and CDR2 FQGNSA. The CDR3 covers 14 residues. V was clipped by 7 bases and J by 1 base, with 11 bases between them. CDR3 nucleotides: TGTGCCAGCACCCGAGGGAGGTCCTACAATGAGCAGTTCTTC. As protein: CASTRGRSYNEQFF.

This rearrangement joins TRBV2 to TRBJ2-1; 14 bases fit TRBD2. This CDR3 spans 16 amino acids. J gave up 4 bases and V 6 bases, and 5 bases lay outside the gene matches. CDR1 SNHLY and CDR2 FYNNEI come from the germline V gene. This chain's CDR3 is CASRSGTSGSYNEQFF. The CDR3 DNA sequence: TGTGCCAGCAGATCCGGGACTAGCGGGAGTTACAATGAGCAGTTCTTC.

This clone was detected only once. The CDR3 loop reads CASSTTGSHGYTF. The CDR3, as DNA: TGTGCCAGCTCAACAACAGGGTCCCATGGCTACACCTTC. The chain is built from TRBV18 and TRBJ1-2; D may be TRBD1 (6 bases). Deletions cut 5 bases from V and 6 bases from J, with 13 bases between. CDR3 length equals 13 residues. The V gene's germline CDR1 is KGHSH and CDR2 LQKENI. Full variable domain (remainder filled in from reference TRBV18 and TRBJ1-2): NAGVMQNPRHLVRRRGQEARLRCSPMKGHSHVYWYRQLPEEGLKFMVYLQKENIIDESGMPKERFSAEFPKEGPSILRIQQVVRGDSAAYFCASSTTGSHGYTFGSGTRLTVV.